One sample yielded the 29 T cell receptor beta chains listed below, sequenced in a study of shared clonotypes between healthy human individuals. Only in-frame clones appear in the TCRdb table, and some are missing; sequencing was by immunoSEQ multiplex PCR. Found here are roughly 500,000 clones, about 84% of them singletons; the top ten hold approximately 12%. Sequenced: PBMCs. The source is a middle-aged woman in good health. Some clones in this sample may be carry-over from other donors' samples.

A note on this clone: The likely explanation is a read error, given a far larger clone one base away. Other DNA sequences from this sample encode an identical CDR3 as well. CDR3 amino acids: CAWSVASDMQYF. The DNA of the CDR3 is TGCGCCTGGAGTGTGGCCTCAGATATGCAGTATTTT. The J gene is TRBJ2-3, the V gene TRBV30; no definite D call. The germline CDR1 and CDR2 sequences are GTSNPN and SVGIG (reference sequence). The CDR3 sequence is 12 residues long.

Turning to this clone: This likely reflects a read error, since a far larger clone is one base away. The J gene is TRBJ1-2, the V gene TRBV28, with D hard to call. CDR1 is MDHEN and CDR2 is SYDVKM in the germline V gene. CDR3 length equals 12 residues. CDR3 protein: CASSFAEYDYTF. CDR3 nucleotides: TGTGCCAGCAGTTTCGCGGAGTATGACTACACCTTC.

DNA for the CDR3: TGCGCCAGCAGCCAAGACGGACTAGGGGGATCCGATGAGCAGTTCTTC. It specifies CASSQDGLGGSDEQFF. The chain joins TRBV4-1 to TRBJ2-1; maybe TRBD2 (7 bases). This CDR3 spans 16 amino acids. CDR1 and CDR2 from the germline V gene are MGHRA and YSYEKL. Trimming took off 0 bases at V and 8 bases at J, with 17 bases between the two ends.

This chain joins TRBV19 and TRBJ2-7; D is perhaps TRBD1 or TRBD2 (5 bases each). The germline V and J ends were trimmed by 3 bases and 3 bases, with 12 bases remaining between them. This CDR3 region has 14 residues. Germline-derived CDR1 and CDR2 are LNHDA and SQIVND (reference sequence). The CDR3 DNA sequence: TGTGCCAGTAGTATCCAGGTTGGGGGCTACGAGCAGTACTTC. This gives the protein CASSIQVGGYEQYF. Full variable domain (outside the CDR3, taken from reference TRBV19 and TRBJ2-7): DGGITQSPKYLFRKEGQNVTLSCEQNLNHDAMYWYRQDPGQGLRLIYYSQIVNDFQKGDIAEGYSVSREKKESFPLTVTSAQKNPTAFYLCASSIQVGGYEQYFGPGTRLTVT.

The genes are TRBV9 and TRBJ2-5, with a possible D match to TRBD1 (5 bases). Trimming shortened V by 0 bases and J by 4 bases, and 13 bases separated the two germline ends. The CDR3 loop spans 15 amino acids. Germline lookup yields CDR1 SGDLS and CDR2 YYNGEE. In nucleotides, the CDR3 is TGTGCCAGCAGCGTAGGCGTAGGGGTCCTAGAGACCCAGTACTTC. Its translation is CASSVGVGVLETQYF.

Note on this clone: A single base is all that separates this from a far larger clone, so a read error is likely. This sample also contains other DNA sequences that code for the same CDR3. J is TRBJ1-5 and V is TRBV7-2; unclear D gene. CDR3 length equals 13 residues. Germline V gives CDR1 SGHTA, CDR2 FQGNSA. Here the CDR3 reads CASSLARNQPQHF. CDR3 nucleotide sequence: TGTGCCAGTAGCTTAGCCCGAAATCAGCCCCAGCATTTT.

V gene TRBV19 combines with J gene TRBJ2-1; D remains unclear. V gave up 7 bases and J gave up 2 bases, with 12 bases separating them. Germline V CDR1 and CDR2: LNHDA, SQIVND (reference sequence). The CDR3 runs 14 residues. CDR3 protein: CASTVSRPYNEQFF. The CDR3 DNA sequence: TGTGCCAGTACCGTCAGCCGACCCTACAATGAGCAGTTCTTC.

This clone was recorded only once. The V and J genes are TRBV7-2 and TRBJ2-2; D ambiguous. Deletions cut 6 bases from V and 1 base from J, with 12 bases between. Germline V lookup: CDR1 SGHTA, CDR2 FQGNSA. The CDR3 totals 15 residues. The CDR3 DNA sequence: TGTGCCAGCAGACCAGGAGAGATGAACACCGGGGAGCTGTTTTTT. It codes for CASRPGEMNTGELFF.

In its sample, this clone was seen once. CDR3 DNA sequence: TGTGCCAGCAGCCCTGGCGGGAGTTACGAGACCCAGTACTTC. It yields the protein CASSPGGSYETQYF. The rearrangement links TRBV9 to TRBJ2-5, with 7 positions matching TRBD2. CDR1 is SGDLS and CDR2 is YYNGEE in the germline V gene. CDR3 length: 14 residues. J lost 5 bases, V lost 4 bases, and 8 bases had no gene match.

This chain uses TRBV7-2 with TRBJ2-5; TRBD2 might be the D (5 bases). Germline V gene data show CDR1 as SGHTA and CDR2 as FQGNSA. The CDR3 length is 14 residues. V lost 3 bases, J lost 2 bases, and 10 bases lay in between. Here the CDR3 reads CASSFFSDQETQYF. CDR3 nucleotides: TGTGCCAGCAGCTTTTTTAGCGATCAAGAGACCCAGTACTTC.

The chain recombines TRBV29-1 with TRBJ1-4; 9 nucleotides align to TRBD1. Germline CDR1 is SQVTM and CDR2 is ANQGSEA. V lost 4 bases to trimming and J lost 7 bases; unmatched junction nucleotides: 7. This CDR3 is built from 14 residues. CDR3 DNA sequence: TGCAGCGTTGCACCGACAGGGGGATTTGAAAAACTGTTTTTT. Amino acids: CSVAPTGGFEKLFF.

V gene TRBV29-1 combines with J gene TRBJ2-3; no firm D call. This CDR3 has 13 amino acids. Germline V gives CDR1 SQVTM, CDR2 ANQGSEA. Between the trimmed V and J ends, which lost 4 bases and 3 bases, there was a span of 11 bases. The CDR3 loop reads CSVVPRMTDTQYF. For the CDR3, the DNA is TGCAGCGTTGTACCCCGCATGACAGATACGCAGTATTTT.

V usage is TRBV4-3 and J usage is TRBJ2-3; D could derive from TRBD1 or TRBD2 (6 bases each). The CDR3 loop spans 14 amino acids. Trimming removed 1 base from V and 3 bases from J, with 8 bases in between. Per the germline V gene, CDR1 is LGHNA and CDR2 is YSLEER. DNA of the CDR3: TGCGCCAGCAGCCAAGGCGGGACAACAGATACGCAGTATTTT. Its protein product is CASSQGGTTDTQYF.

The V call is TRBV11-2, the J call TRBJ1-1; the D gene is possibly TRBD1 (5 bases). Germline assignment: CDR1 SGHAT and CDR2 FQNNGV. The CDR3 extends over 15 amino acids. Deletions cut 0 bases from V and 3 bases from J, with 11 bases between. The CDR3 is CASSLDGAGDTEAFF. The CDR3 region has the DNA TGTGCCAGCAGCTTAGATGGGGCCGGGGACACTGAAGCTTTCTTT. Full variable domain (outside the CDR3, taken from reference TRBV11-2 and TRBJ1-1): EAGVAQSPRYKIIEKRQSVAFWCNPISGHATLYWYQQILGQGPKLLIQFQNNGVVDDSQLPKDRFSAERLKGVDSTLKIQPAKLEDSAVYLCASSLDGAGDTEAFFGQGTRLTVV.

The chain joins TRBV9 to TRBJ2-6; the D is unclear. V was pared by 0 bases and J by 0 bases, with 4 bases between. The germline V gene encodes CDR1 SGDLS and CDR2 YYNGEE. This CDR3 comprises 15 residues. CDR3 nucleotide sequence: TGTGCCAGCAGCGTAGCGTCCTCTGGGGCCAACGTCCTGACTTTC. As protein: CASSVASSGANVLTF.

This clone showed up just once. The V and J genes are TRBV6-1 and TRBJ2-7, with 8 bases lining up with TRBD2. Unmatched junction bases numbered 10, after V lost 5 bases and J lost 7 bases. Germline CDR1 MNHNS, CDR2 SASEGT. The CDR3 totals 14 residues. The CDR3 bases are TGTGCCAGCAGTCTTAACATGATAGCGGGAGAGCAGTACTTC. Translated: CASSLNMIAGEQYF.

The rearrangement uses TRBV27 and TRBJ2-2; the D gene is possibly TRBD1 (6 bases). This CDR3 region has 14 residues. Trimming stripped 5 bases from V and 7 bases from J, with 14 bases between. The germline CDR1 and CDR2 sequences are MNHEY and SMNVEV (reference sequence). The CDR3 bases are TGTGCCAGCAGTACGCGGACAGTAGGCGGGGAGCTGTTTTTT. Translated, it gives CASSTRTVGGELFF.

The V gene is TRBV7-9, the J gene TRBJ1-1; D perhaps matches TRBD1 (5 bases). The V end was cut by 1 base, the J end by 0 bases, with 9 bases between. The CDR3 extends over 15 amino acids. Germline V lookup: CDR1 SEHNR, CDR2 FQNEAQ (reference sequence). Written as DNA, the CDR3 is TGTGCCAGCAGCTTAGTGGGCAGGGTGAACACTGAAGCTTTCTTT. Protein: CASSLVGRVNTEAFF.

About this clone itself: Mismatch with germline at one junction end may stem from a read error. The sample has other DNA sequences that encode this CDR3 too. The rearrangement links TRBV7-7 to TRBJ2-1; 12 positions agree with TRBD2. The CDR3 spans 15 residues. CDR1 and CDR2 (germline): SSHAT, FNYEAQ (reference sequence). The CDR3 loop reads CASSLGLAGGNEQFF. The DNA for the CDR3 is TGTGCTAGCAGCTTAGGTCTAGCGGGAGGGAATGAGCAGTTCTTC.

The J gene is TRBJ1-2, the V gene TRBV6-1; the D is unclear. CDR3 size: 14 residues. The V gene's germline CDR1 is MNHNS and CDR2 SASEGT. V was trimmed by 2 bases and J by 7 bases, leaving 14 bases between them. The CDR3 nucleotides read TGTGCCAGCAGTGAACTCGGGAAAAGAGGTGGCTACACCTTC. This codes for CASSELGKRGGYTF.

V usage is TRBV2 and J usage is TRBJ2-5; 7 nucleotides align to TRBD1. The CDR3 is 14 amino acids. Germline V gene sequence: CDR1 SNHLY, CDR2 FYNNEI. J was trimmed by 5 bases and V by 4 bases; bases with no gene match: 7. The DNA of the CDR3 is TGTGCCAGCAGTGGAAACAGGGGAGAGGAGACCCAGTACTTC. This translates into CASSGNRGEETQYF.

The rearrangement links TRBV30 to TRBJ1-5, with D hard to call. CDR3 length equals 13 residues. Germline assignment: CDR1 GTSNPN and CDR2 SVGIG (reference sequence). V was shortened by 1 base and J by 4 bases, with 8 bases between the two germline ends. Here the CDR3 reads CAWSGTDNQPQHF. The CDR3 coding sequence is TGTGCCTGGAGTGGGACGGATAATCAGCCCCAGCATTTT.

The genes are TRBV7-2 and TRBJ1-2; D remains ambiguous. The germline V gene has CDR1 SGHTA and CDR2 FQGNSA. V dropped 2 bases and J dropped 4 bases, with 17 bases sitting between them. This CDR3 has 16 amino acids. The CDR3 protein is CASSLPSIPEGYGYTF. The CDR3 DNA reads TGTGCCAGCAGCTTACCCAGCATACCTGAAGGCTATGGCTACACCTTC.

The gene calls are TRBV7-2 and TRBJ1-5, with a weak D call TRBD1 (5 bases). The CDR3 is 13 residues long. The germline V gene has CDR1 SGHTA and CDR2 FQGNSA. Trimming left V 5 bases short and J 6 bases short, with 11 bases between. CDR3 DNA sequence: TGTGCCAGCAGCCGAGGCAGGGCTCAGCCCCAGCATTTT. Its translation is CASSRGRAQPQHF.

The chain has TRBV7-3 and TRBJ2-1; 7 bases fit TRBD2. V dropped 5 bases and J dropped 5; count of bases not matched to a gene: 6. CDR1 is SGHTA and CDR2 is FQGTGA in the germline V gene. The CDR3 is 14 residues long. CDR3 nucleotide sequence: TGTGCCAGCAGCCGAGCGGGGCTTGACAATGAGCAGTTCTTC. Translation: CASSRAGLDNEQFF.

CDR3 DNA sequence: TGCGCCAGCAGCCAATTTCGCAATCAGCCCCAGCATTTT. It translates to CASSQFRNQPQHF. J is TRBJ1-5 and V is TRBV4-3; unclear D gene. Germline CDR1 is LGHNA and CDR2 is YSLEER. The CDR3 consists of 13 residues. V gave up 2 bases and J gave up 2 bases, with 4 bases separating them.

Worth noting for this clone: It differs at one base from a far larger clone, so likely a read error. The chain employs TRBV6-1 and TRBJ1-2; D ambiguous. V lost 2 bases and J lost 9, with 10 bases in between. Germline values: CDR1 MNHNS, CDR2 SASEGT. This CDR3 comprises 12 residues. Written as DNA, the CDR3 is TGTGCCAGCAGTGAACGAACGGGTAGCTACACCTTC. Translated: CASSERTGSYTF.

V is TRBV11-2 and J is TRBJ2-1; TRBD2 is a possible D gene (6 bases). The V gene lost 5 bases and the J gene lost 5 bases, with 16 bases spanning the gap. The CDR3 covers 15 residues. Germline V gene sequence: CDR1 SGHAT, CDR2 FQNNGV. CDR3 DNA: TGTGCCAGCAGCCAAGGGCGGGGACTTCACAATGAGCAGTTCTTC. Protein sequence: CASSQGRGLHNEQFF.

The chain recombines TRBV7-8 with TRBJ2-1; 13 nucleotides line up with TRBD2. Germline V gene sequence: CDR1 SGHVS, CDR2 FQNEAQ. The CDR3 sequence is 18 residues long. V lost 5 bases to trimming and J lost 1 base; unmatched junction nucleotides: 8. The CDR3 DNA sequence: TGTGCCAGCAGCCAGACTAGCGGGAGGAGGCGTTCCTACAATGAGCAGTTCTTC. It is translated as CASSQTSGRRRSYNEQFF.